This T cell receptor beta chain was documented in a study of T cells after yellow fever vaccination. Trimming took 6 bases from V and 6 from J, leaving 15 bases between them. The CDR3 totals 13 residues. A word on this clonotype: The antigen remains unidentified.

General observations from the study: The study re-detected most primary-vaccination clones after the booster (under 97% CD4, around 89% CD8).

Each CDR3 protein gets one entry after TCRdb re-called the 5' RACE reads with MiXCR. Among approximately 510,000 distinct CDR3 sequences listed, less than 25% were seen once. The rearrangement links TRBV12-3 or TRBV12-4 to TRBJ2-7, with D perhaps given as TRBD1 or TRBD2 (7 bases each). The clonotype comes from a man aged 18 to 30 who received the YFV17D yellow fever vaccine. Sequences were derived from PBMCs, sampled 21 days after the first yellow fever vaccination. CDR3: CASSPARGGEQYF. The CDR3 region has the DNA TGTGCCAGCAGCCCGGCCAGGGGGGGCGAGCAGTACTTC.